These 8 T cell receptor beta chains share one sample of origin, sequenced in a study of blood T cell repertoires in COVID-19. Repertoires were generated with immunoSEQ multiplex PCR, while TCRdb's copy carries only in-frame clones and drops some. This repertoire shows 110,000 or so clones, roughly 85% found once; its top ten account for more than 10%. Sequenced: peripheral blood. The receptors were gathered from a human donor in a cohort sampled during active COVID-19.

The V gene is TRBV10-3, the J gene TRBJ2-1; TRBD2 agrees at 11 bases. Per the germline V gene, CDR1 is ENHRY and CDR2 is SYGVKD. The V segment lost 7 bases and the J segment 7 bases; nucleotides outside the gene matches: 9. This CDR3 has 15 residues. The CDR3 DNA reads TGTGCCATCATGCGCCTAGCGGGGGGTATGAATGAGCAGTTCTTC. It codes for CAIMRLAGGMNEQFF.

The chain couples TRBV28 to TRBJ1-3; D perhaps matches TRBD1 (6 bases). The CDR3 is 17 residues long. The germline V gene has CDR1 MDHEN and CDR2 SYDVKM. V lost 5 bases and J lost 4, with 21 bases in between. CDR3 residues: CASSTAPGPRGGNTIYF. The CDR3 region has the DNA TGTGCCAGCAGTACCGCTCCGGGACCTAGGGGGGGAAACACCATATATTTT.

This clone was seen once. The chain recombines TRBV15 with TRBJ2-1; TRBD2 is a possible D gene (6 bases). Per the germline V gene, CDR1 is LNHNV and CDR2 is YYDKDF (reference sequence). CDR3 length: 16 residues. V lost 1 base and J 4 bases, leaving 14 bases between the germline ends. The CDR3: CATSRVGRGSYNEQFF. CDR3 bases: TGTGCCACCAGCAGAGTGGGACGGGGGAGTTACAATGAGCAGTTCTTC.

The rearrangement joins TRBV30 to TRBJ1-6; 12 bases are a match to TRBD1. Trimming cost V 2 bases and J 10 bases; bases outside gene matches: 3. Germline V gene data show CDR1 as GTSNPN and CDR2 as SVGIG (reference sequence). The CDR3 is 14 residues long. The CDR3 region has the DNA TGTGCCTGGAGTCCGGGACAGGGGGCATCACCCCTCCACTTT. Protein product: CAWSPGQGASPLHF.

This sequence joins TRBV2 and TRBJ1-1, with a weak D call TRBD1 (6 bases). CDR1 is SNHLY and CDR2 is FYNNEI in the germline V gene. Trimming pared 10 bases from V and 5 bases from J, leaving 14 bases between. This CDR3 region has 12 residues. The CDR3 spells CATKGGGTEAFF. The CDR3 bases are TGTGCCACCAAAGGGGGAGGGACTGAAGCTTTCTTT.

The chain links TRBV6-5 to TRBJ1-2; D remains ambiguous. Per germline, CDR1 MNHEY and CDR2 SVGAGI. The V and J ends lost 0 bases and 4 bases respectively, with 9 bases between them. This CDR3 comprises 14 residues. CDR3 DNA sequence: TGTGCCAGCAGTTACTCTCGGGAAGGCTATGGCTACACCTTC. Protein: CASSYSREGYGYTF.

The CDR3 bases are TGTGCCAGCTCACCTACTAGCGGGGGATCACGTGAGCAGTTCTTC. Its translation: CASSPTSGGSREQFF. V and J are TRBV18 and TRBJ2-1, with 11 bases aligning to TRBD2. After removal of 3 bases from V and 9 bases from J, the junction contained 7 bases not matched to a gene. Germline V lookup: CDR1 KGHSH, CDR2 LQKENI. There are 15 residues in the CDR3.

The chain employs TRBV6-2 or TRBV6-3 and TRBJ1-5; a possible D gene is TRBD1 (6 bases). This CDR3 region has 13 residues. Germline V gives CDR1 MNHEY, CDR2 SVGEGT. Trimming removed 2 bases from V and 7 bases from J, with 9 bases in between. Here the CDR3 DNA reads TGTGCCAGCAGTTACAACAGGGAGCAGCCCCAGCATTTT. Translating it yields CASSYNREQPQHF.